The 19 T cell receptor beta chains presented below share a single source sample, sequenced in a study of blood T cell repertoires in COVID-19. The table came from immunoSEQ multiplex PCR; TCRdb's copy has only in-frame clones and leaves some out. The sample yields over 200,000 clones, 84% seen once. Material: peripheral blood. These receptors came from a woman of 80 years or more with COVID-19, enrolled during active disease.

This chain connects TRBV7-3 to TRBJ2-1, with D perhaps TRBD2 (5 bases). The V gene lost 5 bases and the J gene lost 7 bases, with 18 bases spanning the gap. The CDR3 has 15 residues. CDR1 and CDR2 (germline): SGHTA, FQGTGA. The DNA for the CDR3 is TGTGCCAGCAGCAGCTGGGCCGCCTCGGGGAATGAGCAGTTCTTC. Protein: CASSSWAASGNEQFF.

The chain couples TRBV3-1 (or the pseudogene TRBV3-2) to TRBJ2-7; D is unresolved. The V and J ends lost 4 bases and 3 bases respectively, with 10 bases between them. CDR1 and CDR2 (germline): LGHDT, YNNKEL (reference sequence). The CDR3 sequence is 13 residues long. The CDR3 bases are TGTGCCAGCAGCCGAGCCGCGGACTACGAGCAGTACTTC. Its translation: CASSRAADYEQYF.

This chain connects TRBV25-1 to TRBJ1-2; 8 bases match TRBD1. Germline values: CDR1 MGHDK, CDR2 SYGVNS. V dropped 10 bases and J dropped 2; count of bases not matched to a gene: 6. CDR3 size: 13 residues. The CDR3 DNA follows: TGTGCCACCCGGACAGGGCAGAACTATGGCTACACCTTC. Protein product: CATRTGQNYGYTF.

The rearrangement uses TRBV2 and TRBJ2-5; D not resolved. V lost 5 bases and J lost 4, with 14 bases in between. The CDR3 consists of 14 residues. The germline gives CDR1 SNHLY, CDR2 FYNNEI. CDR3 region: CASSPDWVGETQYF. CDR3 bases: TGTGCCAGCAGTCCCGACTGGGTCGGAGAGACCCAGTACTTC.

As concerns this clone: At the DNA level, this CDR3 is encoded by other sequences in the same sample as well. The J gene is TRBJ1-1, the V gene TRBV29-1; D call uncertain. The length of the CDR3 is 13 residues. Trimming pared 3 bases from V and 5 bases from J, leaving 13 bases between. Germline V gene lookup returns CDR1 SQVTM and CDR2 ANQGSEA. The chain's CDR3 is CSVDRGLGTEAFF. The CDR3 nucleotides are TGCAGCGTTGATAGAGGGTTGGGGACTGAAGCTTTCTTT. The whole variable domain, remainder taken from reference TRBV29-1 and TRBJ1-1, is SAVISQKPSRDICQRGTSLTIQCQVDSQVTMMFWYRQQPGQSLTLIATANQGSEATYESGFVIDKFPISRPNLTFSTLTVSNMSPEDSSIYLCSVDRGLGTEAFFGQGTRLTVV.

The rearrangement joins TRBV5-4 to TRBJ2-1, with D perhaps matching TRBD1 (5 bases). CDR3 length: 16 residues. The germline CDR1 and CDR2 sequences are SGHNT and YYREEE (reference sequence). Trimming removed 0 bases at V and 0 bases at J, with 10 bases between. CDR3: CASSLEGSSSYNEQFF. In nucleotides, the CDR3 is TGTGCCAGCAGCTTGGAGGGGTCGAGCTCCTACAATGAGCAGTTCTTC.

The chain links TRBV6-1 to TRBJ2-1; TRBD1 might be the D (6 bases). The CDR3 spans 16 residues. CDR1 MNHNS and CDR2 SASEGT come from the germline V gene. Trimming shortened V by 4 bases and J by 0 bases, and 13 bases separated the two germline ends. In DNA, the CDR3 is TGTGCCAGCAGTGCGGGTAGGGGGAGCTCCTACAATGAGCAGTTCTTC. This sequence encodes CASSAGRGSSYNEQFF.

This chain joins TRBV20-1 and TRBJ1-6; possibly TRBD1 for D (5 bases). Germline-derived CDR1 and CDR2 are DFQATT and SNEGSKA (reference sequence). CDR3 length: 14 amino acids. The V end was cut by 3 bases, the J end by 6 bases, with 12 bases between. CDR3 region: CSASQGIGNSPLHF. DNA of the CDR3: TGCAGTGCTAGTCAGGGAATCGGTAATTCACCCCTCCACTTT.

CDR3 DNA sequence: TGTGCCAGCAGCAAAGGGGGTGGAGCGCGGGATGAGCAGTTCTTC. Its translation is CASSKGGGARDEQFF. The J gene is TRBJ2-1, the V gene TRBV21-1; the table's D call TRBD2 went unverified against the DNA. TRBV21-1 is listed as a pseudogene. The CDR3 has 15 residues.

This sequence joins TRBV9 and TRBJ2-6; no firm D call. CDR3 length: 17 residues. Looked up from germline, CDR1 is SGDLS and CDR2 is YYNGEE. Trimming stripped 0 bases from V and 0 bases from J, with 10 bases between. The CDR3 nucleotides read TGTGCCAGCAGCGTAGCTCTTACGCGCTCTGGGGCCAACGTCCTGACTTTC. It yields the protein CASSVALTRSGANVLTF.

The chain couples TRBV19 to TRBJ2-1; D remains unclear. Trimming took off 3 bases at V and 5 bases at J, with 11 bases between the two ends. Germline V gene sequence: CDR1 LNHDA, CDR2 SQIVND (reference sequence). The CDR3 runs to 14 residues. Here the CDR3 reads CASSIRSPNNEQFF. CDR3 bases: TGTGCCAGTAGTATTCGGTCGCCTAACAATGAGCAGTTCTTC.

This clone showed up just a few times. The chain joins TRBV9 to TRBJ1-3; D unresolved. The CDR3 extends over 15 amino acids. V gave up 0 bases and J gave up 0 bases, with 7 bases separating them. Germline CDR1 reads SGDLS; CDR2 reads YYNGEE. CDR3 bases: TGTGCCAGCAGCGTAGGGCCGTTCTCTGGAAACACCATATATTTT. Its translation: CASSVGPFSGNTIYF.

The chain joins TRBV21-1 to TRBJ2-1; the table's D call TRBD2 went unverified against the DNA. TRBV21-1 is classified as a pseudogene. The CDR3 sequence is 20 residues long. CDR3 amino acids: CASSRAILSPGLGERGEQFF. CDR3 coding DNA: TGTGCCAGCAGCAGGGCCATTCTTTCTCCGGGACTAGGGGAACGAGGTGAGCAGTTCTTC.

This chain links TRBV6-5 with TRBJ1-5; a possible D gene is TRBD1 (5 bases). Trimming took 8 bases from V and 1 from J, leaving 15 bases between them. CDR1 MNHEY and CDR2 SVGAGI come from the germline V gene. The CDR3 spans 15 residues. The chain's CDR3 is CASGRVLGSNQPQHF. CDR3 in DNA: TGTGCCAGCGGCAGGGTCTTGGGAAGCAATCAGCCCCAGCATTTT.

About this clone: Other DNA variants within this sample encode the same CDR3. V gene TRBV3-1 (or the pseudogene TRBV3-2) combines with J gene TRBJ2-3; D not certain. The V end lost 1 base, the J end lost 6 bases, and 5 bases lay between the germline ends. The CDR3 consists of 12 residues. CDR1 and CDR2 (germline): LGHDT, YNNKEL (reference sequence). DNA of the CDR3: TGTGCCAGCAGCCAAGTCGCGGATACGCAGTATTTT. Translated: CASSQVADTQYF.

The chain couples TRBV5-4 to TRBJ1-2; D not resolved. Germline CDR1 SGHNT, CDR2 YYREEE (reference sequence). Trimming shortened V by 1 base and J by 0 bases, and 7 bases separated the two germline ends. The CDR3 consists of 14 residues. Here the CDR3 reads CASSLWQANYGYTF. CDR3 DNA sequence: TGTGCCAGCAGCTTGTGGCAGGCTAACTATGGCTACACCTTC.

This rearrangement joins TRBV19 to TRBJ2-5, with 9 nucleotides matching TRBD2. This CDR3 is built from 19 residues. Germline CDR1 reads LNHDA; CDR2 reads SQIVND (reference sequence). The V gene end was trimmed by 3 bases and the J gene end by 2 bases; junction bases not matched to a gene: 16. Written as DNA, the CDR3 is TGTGCCAGTAGTATTTTGGGGGATGTTCGTCTAGCGGGGCAAGAGACCCAGTACTTC. Encoded protein: CASSILGDVRLAGQETQYF.

This clone was detected once. The V and J genes are TRBV21-1 and TRBJ2-7; the D call TRBD2 from the table was never checked on the DNA. TRBV21-1 corresponds to a pseudogene. The CDR3 covers 12 residues. The CDR3, as DNA: TGTGCCCCGAAGCGGGGGGCATACGAGCAGTACTTC. Translating it yields CAPKRGAYEQYF.

The chain employs TRBV27 and TRBJ1-5; TRBD1 aligns across 7 bases. The V gene end was trimmed by 5 bases and the J gene end by 2 bases; junction bases not matched to a gene: 3. The CDR3 totals 14 residues. Germline values: CDR1 MNHEY, CDR2 SMNVEV (reference sequence). CDR3 protein: CASSDRVGNQPQHF. CDR3 DNA sequence: TGTGCCAGCAGTGACAGGGTGGGCAATCAGCCCCAGCATTTT.